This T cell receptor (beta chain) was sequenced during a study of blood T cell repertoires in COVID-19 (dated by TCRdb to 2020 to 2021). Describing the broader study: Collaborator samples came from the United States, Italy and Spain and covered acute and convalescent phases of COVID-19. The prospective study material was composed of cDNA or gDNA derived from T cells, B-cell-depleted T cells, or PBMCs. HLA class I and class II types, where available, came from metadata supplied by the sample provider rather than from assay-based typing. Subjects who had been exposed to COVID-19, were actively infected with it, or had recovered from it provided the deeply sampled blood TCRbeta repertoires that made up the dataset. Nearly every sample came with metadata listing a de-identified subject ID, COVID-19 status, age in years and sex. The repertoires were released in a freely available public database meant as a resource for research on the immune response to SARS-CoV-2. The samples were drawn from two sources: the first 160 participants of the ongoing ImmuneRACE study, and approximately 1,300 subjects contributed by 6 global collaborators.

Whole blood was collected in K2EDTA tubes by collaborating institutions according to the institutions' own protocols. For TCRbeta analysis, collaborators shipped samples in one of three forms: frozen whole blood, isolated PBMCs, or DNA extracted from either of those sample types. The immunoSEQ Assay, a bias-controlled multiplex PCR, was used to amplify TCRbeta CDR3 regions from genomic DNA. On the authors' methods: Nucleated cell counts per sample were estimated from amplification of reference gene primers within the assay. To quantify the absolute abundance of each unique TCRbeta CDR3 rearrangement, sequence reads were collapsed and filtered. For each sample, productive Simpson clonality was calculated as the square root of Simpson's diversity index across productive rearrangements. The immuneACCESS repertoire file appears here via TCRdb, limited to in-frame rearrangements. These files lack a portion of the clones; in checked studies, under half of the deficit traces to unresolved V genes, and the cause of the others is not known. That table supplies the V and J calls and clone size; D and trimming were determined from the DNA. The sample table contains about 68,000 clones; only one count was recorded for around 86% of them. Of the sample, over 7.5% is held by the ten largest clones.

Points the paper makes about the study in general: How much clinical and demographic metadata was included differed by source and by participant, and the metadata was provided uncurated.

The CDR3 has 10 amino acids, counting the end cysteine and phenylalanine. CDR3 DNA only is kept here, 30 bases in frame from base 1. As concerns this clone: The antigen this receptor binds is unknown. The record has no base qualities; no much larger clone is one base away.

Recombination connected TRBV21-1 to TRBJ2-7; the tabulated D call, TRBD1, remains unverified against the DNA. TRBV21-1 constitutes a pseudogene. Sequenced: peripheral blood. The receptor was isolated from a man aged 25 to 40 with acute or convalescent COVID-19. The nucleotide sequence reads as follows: TGTGCCAGCAGCGGTCAGGGGCAGTACTTC. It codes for CASSGQGQYF.